This T cell receptor beta chain came from a study of blood T cell repertoires in COVID-19. In the study overall: Some COVID-19 samples were acute and others convalescent; all came from the United States, Italy and Spain.

As handled by the study authors: The authors estimated nucleated cell counts from reference gene primer amplification. Here immunoSEQ multiplex PCR was the method, and the copy in TCRdb shows in-frame clones only, minus some. V, J and clone size are taken as reported in that table, and D and trimming were inferred from the DNA itself. The table has over 300,000 clones, roughly nine tenths seen once. Two negative PCRs, clearance, or symptom resolution characterized the recovered Cohort 3 donors. Looked up from germline, CDR1 is SGHTA and CDR2 is FQGNSA. With 5 bases clipped from V and 5 bases from J, the junction kept 7 bases outside the gene matches. This CDR3 is built from 14 residues.

Sample: PBMCs or T cells enriched from blood (not recorded which). This receptor was obtained from a woman in her 30s who had recovered from COVID-19. The chain joins TRBV7-2 to TRBJ1-2; 8 nucleotides match TRBD1. The CDR3 loop is CASSAQGAPYGYTF. In nucleotides, the CDR3 is TGTGCCAGCAGCGCCCAGGGGGCCCCGTATGGCTACACCTTC. The full variable domain, rest sourced from reference TRBV7-2 and TRBJ1-2, is GAGVSQSPSNKVTEKGKDVELRCDPISGHTALYWYRQSLGQGLEFLIYFQGNSAPDKSGLPSDRFSAERTGGSVSTLTIQRTQQEDSAVYLCASSAQGAPYGYTFGSGTRLTVV.